Below, 13 T cell receptor beta chains from the same sample are listed, as sequenced in a study of T cell responses to AZD1222 COVID-19 vaccine listed by TCRdb under 2021. The time point label corresponds to: about 28 days (+/-7) after the second vaccine dose. The treatment or condition label on this specimen signifies: meningococcal conjugate vaccine given as trial control. Library preparation employed the immunoSEQ multiplex PCR assay. The table was pulled from immuneACCESS by TCRdb, which kept in-frame rearrangements only. Such tables lose some clones; where checked, under half of the loss comes from unresolved V genes, and the rest has no known cause. The sample profile shows about 150,000 clones; approximately 91% of them were found once. Approximately 5.6% of the sample comes from the top ten. The sample consisted of peripheral blood, taken 28 days after the second dose of the MenACWY control vaccine. The receptors shown here come from an adult who received the MenACWY meningococcal vaccine as a control.

This chain joins TRBV19 and TRBJ1-5; 8 bases line up with TRBD1. The length of the CDR3 is 13 residues. Germline V gene lookup returns CDR1 LNHDA and CDR2 SQIVND (reference sequence). V shed 7 bases and J 7 bases; nucleotides not matched to a gene: 6. CDR3 DNA sequence: TGTGCCAGTACCCCAGGGGGCTGGCAGCCCCAGCATTTT. It translates to CASTPGGWQPQHF.

J is TRBJ1-1 and V is TRBV4-1; unclear D gene. Germline values: CDR1 MGHRA, CDR2 YSYEKL. V shed 1 base and J shed 10 bases, with 7 bases lying between them. The CDR3 has 11 residues. CDR3 protein: CASSQGGGAFF. Written as DNA, the CDR3 is TGCGCCAGCAGCCAAGGAGGCGGAGCTTTCTTT.

This clone was counted a single time. The J gene is TRBJ2-1, the V gene TRBV14, with a possible D match to TRBD1 (5 bases). Trimming pared 1 base from V and 9 bases from J, leaving 13 bases between. Germline V gene sequence: CDR1 SGHDN, CDR2 FVKESK. This CDR3 comprises 14 residues. DNA for the CDR3: TGTGCCAGCAGCCAAGCCAGCATGCAGGGTGAGCAGTTCTTC. Translating gives CASSQASMQGEQFF.

The V and J genes are TRBV12-3 or TRBV12-4 and TRBJ2-1; D not resolved. CDR3 length: 12 residues. V was trimmed by 7 bases and J by 3 bases, leaving 7 bases between them. The CDR3 bases are TGTGCCAGCACCGCGAGCTACAATGAGCAGTTCTTC. Residues: CASTASYNEQFF.

The CDR3 nucleotides read TGCAGCGTTGACAGGGGCCATGGCTACACCTTC. Its translation: CSVDRGHGYTF. This chain joins TRBV29-1 and TRBJ1-2, with a tentative D call TRBD1 (6 bases). V dropped 3 bases and J dropped 6 bases, with 8 bases sitting between them. Germline V CDR1 and CDR2: SQVTM, ANQGSEA. The CDR3 consists of 11 residues. Full variable domain (outside the CDR3, taken from reference TRBV29-1 and TRBJ1-2): SAVISQKPSRDICQRGTSLTIQCQVDSQVTMMFWYRQQPGQSLTLIATANQGSEATYESGFVIDKFPISRPNLTFSTLTVSNMSPEDSSIYLCSVDRGHGYTFGSGTRLTVV.

The chain is built from TRBV6-1 and TRBJ2-5, with 7 bases that match TRBD2. Germline V gene data show CDR1 as MNHNS and CDR2 as SASEGT. The CDR3 sequence is 16 residues long. The V and J ends lost 4 bases and 4 bases, in that order; junction bases with no gene match: 12. CDR3 nucleotide sequence: TGTGCCAGCAGTGTGGGCGTGGGCGGGAGAGGAGAGACCCAGTACTTC. It yields the protein CASSVGVGGRGETQYF.

The chain has TRBV7-9 and TRBJ1-2, with 9 nucleotides matching TRBD1. The CDR3 has 16 amino acids. Unmatched junction bases numbered 13, after V lost 5 bases and J lost 6 bases. Germline values: CDR1 SEHNR, CDR2 FQNEAQ (reference sequence). This CDR3 reads CASSPDAGQGWNGYTF. In DNA, the CDR3 is TGTGCCAGCAGCCCCGACGCGGGACAGGGATGGAATGGCTACACCTTC.

V usage is TRBV6-2 or TRBV6-3 and J usage is TRBJ1-1; 7 positions agree with TRBD1. The J segment lost 11 bases and the V segment lost 4 bases, leaving 10 bases of the junction unmatched. The CDR3 extends over 13 amino acids. Looked up from germline, CDR1 is MNHEY and CDR2 is SVGEGT. CDR3: CASSSWDSRGAFF. The CDR3 region has the DNA TGTGCCAGCAGTTCCTGGGACAGCCGGGGGGCTTTCTTT.

The J gene is TRBJ1-5, the V gene TRBV19, with unresolved D. CDR1 and CDR2 from the germline V gene are LNHDA and SQIVND (reference sequence). V was pared by 5 bases and J by 7 bases, with 12 bases between. The CDR3 contains 13 residues. CDR3 amino acids: CASSADGRQPQHF. CDR3 bases: TGTGCCAGTAGTGCGGACGGGCGACAGCCCCAGCATTTT. The full variable domain, with the rest looked up from reference TRBV19 and TRBJ1-5, is DGGITQSPKYLFRKEGQNVTLSCEQNLNHDAMYWYRQDPGQGLRLIYYSQIVNDFQKGDIAEGYSVSREKKESFPLTVTSAQKNPTAFYLCASSADGRQPQHFGDGTRLSIL.

J is TRBJ2-7 and V is TRBV5-4; 7 bases line up with TRBD1. V trimming: 3 bases; J trimming: 3 bases; junction bases outside the gene matches: 9. CDR3 length equals 15 residues. Germline loops: CDR1 SGHNT, CDR2 YYREEE (reference sequence). The CDR3 sequence: CASSSGTENYYEQYF. DNA of the CDR3: TGTGCCAGCAGCTCCGGGACAGAAAATTACTACGAGCAGTACTTC.

This chain connects TRBV5-1 to TRBJ1-6; D not certain. This CDR3 contains 14 residues. The germline V gene encodes CDR1 SGHRS and CDR2 YFSETQ. Trimming took off 3 bases at V and 7 bases at J, with 11 bases between the two ends. The CDR3: CASSSGEWNSPLHF. In DNA, the CDR3 is TGCGCCAGCAGCTCCGGGGAATGGAATTCACCCCTCCACTTT.

This chain joins TRBV5-1 and TRBJ2-5; 8 bases are a match to TRBD2. This CDR3 region has 15 residues. Germline V gene sequence: CDR1 SGHRS, CDR2 YFSETQ. With V trimmed by 4 bases and J by 3 bases, 8 bases remained unmatched. CDR3 loop: CASSLVGTREETQYF. CDR3 sequence (DNA): TGCGCCAGCAGCCTCGTCGGGACTAGGGAAGAGACCCAGTACTTC.

The rearrangement uses TRBV19 and TRBJ1-1; 7 positions agree with TRBD1. The CDR3 length is 12 residues. Germline assignment: CDR1 LNHDA and CDR2 SQIVND (reference sequence). Trimming took 5 bases from V and 3 from J; bases not matched to a gene: 0. This CDR3 reads CASSDRDTEAFF. In nucleotides, the CDR3 is TGTGCCAGTAGTGACAGGGACACTGAAGCTTTCTTT.